The 16 T cell receptor beta chains below come from one sample, sequenced in a study of metastatic and nonmetastatic thyroid tumors. From the PCR reads, TCRdb re-called clones with MiXCR. This sample has roughly 58,000 clones; approximately 4.1% occur once, and the top ten carry around 22%. Nobody among the patients had been given any treatment before thyroid surgery. The sequenced material came from blood. The source is a female donor with papillary thyroid cancer or a benign thyroid nodule (not recorded which). Some clones in this sample may be carry-over from other donors' samples.

This clone was observed many times. The chain joins TRBV2 to TRBJ2-5, with D possibly matching TRBD2 (5 bases). V lost 6 bases and J lost 5, with 19 bases in between. There are 15 residues in the CDR3. Germline V gene sequence: CDR1 SNHLY, CDR2 FYNNEI. DNA of the CDR3: TGTGCCAGCAGGGCTACATACTTGAGGGTTGAGACCCAGTACTTC. Translating gives CASRATYLRVETQYF.

This clone showed up just a few times. The chain carries TRBV20-1 and TRBJ2-5; 9 bases fit TRBD2. Trimming removed 6 bases from V and 5 bases from J; junction bases left unmatched: 10. The CDR3 has 14 amino acids. Looked up from germline, CDR1 is DFQATT and CDR2 is SNEGSKA (reference sequence). CDR3 sequence (DNA): TGCAGTGCAAACCTAGCGGGACCCGGGGAGACCCAGTACTTC. This translates into CSANLAGPGETQYF.

This clone was picked up many times. The CDR3 DNA sequence: TGTGCCAGCAGCTTAGGTATTGGGACAGAAAACTACGAGCAGTACTTC. The encoded protein is CASSLGIGTENYEQYF. The chain combines TRBV11-2 with TRBJ2-7; 7 bases line up with TRBD1. V gave up 1 base and J gave up 3 bases; unmatched junction bases: 9. There are 16 residues in the CDR3. CDR1 is SGHAT, CDR2 FQNNGV, per germline. Full variable domain (missing parts from reference TRBV11-2 and TRBJ2-7): EAGVAQSPRYKIIEKRQSVAFWCNPISGHATLYWYQQILGQGPKLLIQFQNNGVVDDSQLPKDRFSAERLKGVDSTLKIQPAKLEDSAVYLCASSLGIGTENYEQYFGPGTRLTVT.

The chain combines TRBV20-1 with TRBJ1-2; tentatively, D is TRBD1 (6 bases). This CDR3 contains 13 residues. Germline V CDR1 and CDR2: DFQATT, SNEGSKA (reference sequence). Trimming pared 6 bases from V and 2 bases from J, leaving 13 bases between. CDR3 in amino acids: CSAQEGGNYGYTF. The CDR3 DNA sequence: TGCAGTGCCCAAGAGGGGGGAAACTATGGCTACACCTTC.

This clone was counted many times. V is TRBV10-3 and J is TRBJ2-2; 7 bases are a match to TRBD1. Germline trimming cut 6 bases from V and 6 bases from J; bases unmatched to any gene: 7. The CDR3 contains 14 residues. Germline assignment: CDR1 ENHRY and CDR2 SYGVKD. The CDR3 region has the DNA TGTGCCATCAGCCAACAGGGGTACGCCGGGGAGCTGTTTTTT. Encoded protein: CAISQQGYAGELFF.

This clone has a count of ten or more. The rearrangement uses TRBV19 and TRBJ2-1, with 9 positions matching TRBD2. The CDR3 runs to 14 residues. J gave up 13 bases and V 6 bases, and 13 bases lay outside the gene matches. In germline, CDR1 is LNHDA, CDR2 SQIVND (reference sequence). The CDR3 region has the DNA TGTGCCAGTAGGTGGCAGTCACTAGCGGGTGAACAGTTCTTC. Translated: CASRWQSLAGEQFF.

This clone has ten or more counts. The sample holds other DNA sequences that translate to the same CDR3. The V call is TRBV7-9, the J call TRBJ2-3, with 9 bases lining up with TRBD2. This CDR3 contains 19 residues. Trimming removed 0 bases from V and 2 bases from J; junction bases left unmatched: 12. Per the germline V gene, CDR1 is SEHNR and CDR2 is FQNEAQ (reference sequence). CDR3 amino acids: CASSLASLAGPIATDTQYF. The CDR3 bases are TGTGCCAGCAGCTTAGCTTCCCTAGCGGGACCGATAGCCACAGATACGCAGTATTTT.

In this sample, this clone turned up many times. The chain couples TRBV19 to TRBJ1-5; 9 bases match TRBD1. Germline lookup yields CDR1 LNHDA and CDR2 SQIVND (reference sequence). Trimming took 5 bases from V and 1 from J; bases not matched to a gene: 3. The CDR3 runs 15 residues. Written as DNA, the CDR3 is TGTGCCAGTAGTTGGACAGGGGAGAGCAATCAGCCCCAGCATTTT. Translation: CASSWTGESNQPQHF.

This clone was seen at least ten times. The chain couples TRBV27 to TRBJ2-7, with TRBD2 matching over 12 bases. The V gene's germline CDR1 is MNHEY and CDR2 SMNVEV (reference sequence). Trimming cost V 3 bases and J 0 bases; bases outside gene matches: 9. This CDR3 has 18 amino acids. The CDR3 DNA reads as TGTGCCAGCAGTTTGCGGACTAGCGGGACTCCGAGCTCCTACGAGCAGTACTTC. This encodes CASSLRTSGTPSSYEQYF.

This clone was counted ten times or more. V usage is TRBV28 and J usage is TRBJ2-1; TRBD2 might be the D (6 bases). Germline V gene data show CDR1 as MDHEN and CDR2 as SYDVKM. Trimming removed 6 bases from V and 1 base from J, with 13 bases in between. This CDR3 has 15 amino acids. CDR3 sequence reads: CASSPGSLSYNEQFF. Written as DNA, the CDR3 is TGTGCCAGCAGCCCCGGGAGTCTGTCCTACAATGAGCAGTTCTTC.

This clone appeared many times. This same CDR3 is encoded by further DNA sequences in the sample. The rearrangement links TRBV5-1 to TRBJ2-7; 12 nucleotides line up with TRBD1. V lost 3 bases to trimming and J lost 6 bases; unmatched junction nucleotides: 4. The germline CDR1 and CDR2 sequences are SGHRS and YFSETQ. There are 14 residues in the CDR3. The CDR3 nucleotides are TGCGCCAGCAGCTCCGGGACAGGGGGCCTCGAGCAGTACTTC. This codes for CASSSGTGGLEQYF.

In its sample, this clone was seen many times. This chain joins TRBV20-1 and TRBJ2-7, with D uncertain. The length of the CDR3 is 18 residues. Germline CDR1 DFQATT, CDR2 SNEGSKA (reference sequence). V lost 6 bases to trimming and J lost 4 bases, with 31 bases between them. The CDR3 is CSAPSTPGRVSGGYEQYF. The CDR3 nucleotides read TGCAGTGCCCCATCCACCCCAGGTAGGGTGAGTGGTGGGTACGAGCAGTACTTC.

DNA for the CDR3: TGTGCCAGCAGTGAAGAGGGAGGGACAGGTGGCGGCTACACCTTC. It is translated as CASSEEGGTGGGYTF. The chain employs TRBV6-1 and TRBJ1-2; 8 positions agree with TRBD1. Looked up from germline, CDR1 is MNHNS and CDR2 is SASEGT. This CDR3 comprises 15 residues. The V segment lost 1 base and the J segment 8 bases; nucleotides outside the gene matches: 9.

This clone has ten or more counts. The chain uses TRBV20-1 and TRBJ2-7; 10 bases agree with TRBD1. V dropped 0 bases and J dropped 4; count of bases not matched to a gene: 6. Germline V gene sequence: CDR1 DFQATT, CDR2 SNEGSKA (reference sequence). This CDR3 has 15 amino acids. The CDR3 sequence: CSARDGRDRGYEQYF. The CDR3 DNA reads as TGCAGTGCTAGAGATGGGCGGGACAGGGGATACGAGCAGTACTTC.

A remark on this clone: At one boundary the junction diverges from the germline segment, which might be a read error. The chain employs TRBV6-1 and TRBJ2-1; 7 bases are shared with TRBD2. Per the germline V gene, CDR1 is MNHNS and CDR2 is SASEGT. This CDR3 comprises 16 residues. The CDR3 region is CASSPSTSFSHNEQSF. The CDR3, as DNA: TGTGCCAGCAGTCCGTCGACTAGCTTCTCCCACAATGAGCAGTCCTTC.

With regard to this clone: Since a much larger clone is just one base distant, this may be a read error. The CDR3 DNA reads TGTGCCAGCAGTATAGCGAGGGGGCTTCTTACTGAAGCTTTCTTT. Amino acid sequence: CASSIARGLLTEAFF. The chain links TRBV27 to TRBJ1-1, with TRBD1 matching 7 bases. V trimming: 5 bases; J trimming: 5 bases; junction bases outside the gene matches: 11. The length of the CDR3 is 15 residues. The germline gives CDR1 MNHEY, CDR2 SMNVEV (reference sequence).